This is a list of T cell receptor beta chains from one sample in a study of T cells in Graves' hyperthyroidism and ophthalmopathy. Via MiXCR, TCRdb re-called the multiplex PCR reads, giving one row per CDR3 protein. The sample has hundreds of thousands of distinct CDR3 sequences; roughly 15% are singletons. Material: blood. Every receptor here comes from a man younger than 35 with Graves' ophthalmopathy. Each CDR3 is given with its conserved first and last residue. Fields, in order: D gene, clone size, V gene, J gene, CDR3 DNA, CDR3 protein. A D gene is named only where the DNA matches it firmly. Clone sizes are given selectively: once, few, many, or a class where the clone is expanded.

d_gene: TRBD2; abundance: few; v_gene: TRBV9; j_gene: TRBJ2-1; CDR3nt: TGTGCCAGCAGCGCGATAGCGGGGGGTACCTACAATGAGCAGTTCTTC; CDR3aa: CASSAIAGGTYNEQFF
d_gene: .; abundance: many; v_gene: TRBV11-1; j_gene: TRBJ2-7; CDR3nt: TGTGCCAGCAGCTTCAGGGGACCCCCCTACGAGCAGTACTTC; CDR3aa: CASSFRGPPYEQYF
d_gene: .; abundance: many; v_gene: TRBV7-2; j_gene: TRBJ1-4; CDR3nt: TGTGCCAGCAGCCGCGGACTCATAGGCGAAAAACTGTTTTTT; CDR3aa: CASSRGLIGEKLFF
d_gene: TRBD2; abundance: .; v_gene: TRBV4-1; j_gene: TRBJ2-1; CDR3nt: TGCGCCAGCAGCCAAGGGGAGACTAGCGGGGTCTCAAATGAGCAGTTCTTC; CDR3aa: CASSQGETSGVSNEQFF
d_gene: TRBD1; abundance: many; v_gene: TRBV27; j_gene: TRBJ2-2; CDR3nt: TGTGCCAGCAGTACTACAAGACAGGGTTCCGGGGAGCTGTTTTTT; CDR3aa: CASSTTRQGSGELFF
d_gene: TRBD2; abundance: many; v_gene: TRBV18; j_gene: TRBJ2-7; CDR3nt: TGTGCCAGCTCACCCGGGGGACTAGCGGGAGATAGGGAGCAGTACTTC; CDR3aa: CASSPGGLAGDREQYF
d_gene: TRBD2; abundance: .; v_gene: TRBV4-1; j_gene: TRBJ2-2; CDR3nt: TGCGCCAGCAGCCAAGATCTTAGCGGGAGCACCGGGGAGCTGTTTTTT; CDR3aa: CASSQDLSGSTGELFF
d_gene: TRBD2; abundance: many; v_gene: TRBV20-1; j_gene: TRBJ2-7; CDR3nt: TGCAGTGCCCGACGCCCTCTAGCGGGAGTGTACGAGCAGTACTTC; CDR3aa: CSARRPLAGVYEQYF
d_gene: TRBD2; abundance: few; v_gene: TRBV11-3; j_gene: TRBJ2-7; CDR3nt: TGTGCCAGCAGCCAGGGACTAGCGGGGGGGCGGGTCTACGAGCAGTACTTC; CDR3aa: CASSQGLAGGRVYEQYF
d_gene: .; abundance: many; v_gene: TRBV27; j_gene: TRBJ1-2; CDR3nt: TGTGCCAGCAGTAGGGGACCTAACTATGGCTACACCTTC; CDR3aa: CASSRGPNYGYTF
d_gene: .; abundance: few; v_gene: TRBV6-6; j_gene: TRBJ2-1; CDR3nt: TGTGCCAGCAGTTACTTGTCTCCGGATCACAATGAGCAGTTCTTC; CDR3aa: CASSYLSPDHNEQFF
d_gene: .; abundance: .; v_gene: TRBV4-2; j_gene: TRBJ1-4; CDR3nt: TGTGCCAGCAGCCAAGGTGGACTTAATGAAAAACTGTTTTTT; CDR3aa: CASSQGGLNEKLFF
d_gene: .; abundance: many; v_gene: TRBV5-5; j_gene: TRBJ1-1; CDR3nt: TGTGCCAGCAGCTTGAACTCAGGGGCTAACACTGAAGCTTTCTTT; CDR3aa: CASSLNSGANTEAFF
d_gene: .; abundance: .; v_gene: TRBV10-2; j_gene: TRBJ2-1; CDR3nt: TGCGCCAGCAGTGAGTCGAAGGACTCCAAGACCAATGAGCAGTTCTTC; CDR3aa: CASSESKDSKTNEQFF
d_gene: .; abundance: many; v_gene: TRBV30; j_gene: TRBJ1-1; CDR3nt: TGTGCGCGAGAGCGGGTGAACACTGAAGCTTTCTTT; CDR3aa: CARERVNTEAFF
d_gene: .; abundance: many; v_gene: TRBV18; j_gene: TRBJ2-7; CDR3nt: TGTGCCAGCTCACCCATGACATCCGAGCAGTACTTC; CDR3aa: CASSPMTSEQYF
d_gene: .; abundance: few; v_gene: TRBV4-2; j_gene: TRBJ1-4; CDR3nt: TGTGCCAGCAGCCAAGGTAGAGGGATGACTAATGAAAAACTGTTTTTT; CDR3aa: CASSQGRGMTNEKLFF
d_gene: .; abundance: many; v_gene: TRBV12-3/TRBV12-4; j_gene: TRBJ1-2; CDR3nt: TGTGCCAGCAGGGGCGGAGGCACCTATGGCGGCTACACCTTC; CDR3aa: CASRGGGTYGGYTF
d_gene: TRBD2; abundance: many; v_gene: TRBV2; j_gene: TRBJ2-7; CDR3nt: TGTGCCAGCAGAGCGGGAGGGAGCTCCTACGAGCAGTACTTC; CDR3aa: CASRAGGSSYEQYF
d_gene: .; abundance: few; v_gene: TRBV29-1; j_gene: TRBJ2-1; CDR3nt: TGCAGCGTTGAACCGGCTAGCTCCTACAATGAGCAGTTCTTC; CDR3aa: CSVEPASSYNEQFF
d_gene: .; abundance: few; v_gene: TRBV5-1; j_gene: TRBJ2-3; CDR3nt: TGCGCCAGCAGCTTGGTTAGCCTTAGCACAGATACGCAGTATTTT; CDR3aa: CASSLVSLSTDTQYF
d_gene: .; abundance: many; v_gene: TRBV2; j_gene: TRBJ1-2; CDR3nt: TGTGCCAGCAGTGAAAATCAGGCGTTCTATGGCTACACCTTC; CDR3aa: CASSENQAFYGYTF
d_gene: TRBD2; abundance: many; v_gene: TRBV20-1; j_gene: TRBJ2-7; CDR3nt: TGCAGTGCTGGGAGGACTAGCGGGGGGAGCCAGCAGTACTTC; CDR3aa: CSAGRTSGGSQQYF
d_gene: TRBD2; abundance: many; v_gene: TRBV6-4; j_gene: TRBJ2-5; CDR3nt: TGTGCCAGCAGCCAAACCGGGACTAGCGGACAGACCCAGTACTTC; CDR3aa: CASSQTGTSGQTQYF
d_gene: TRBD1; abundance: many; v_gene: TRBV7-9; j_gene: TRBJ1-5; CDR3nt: TGTGCCAGCACCCGGGGACAGGGTAATCAGCCCCAGCATTTT; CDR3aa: CASTRGQGNQPQHF
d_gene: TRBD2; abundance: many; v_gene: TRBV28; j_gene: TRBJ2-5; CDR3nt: TGTGCCAGCAGTTATAGCGGGGGCAAACCGGAGGAGACCCAGTACTTC; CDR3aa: CASSYSGGKPEETQYF
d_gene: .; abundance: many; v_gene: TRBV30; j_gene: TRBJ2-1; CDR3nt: TGTGCCTGGAGTGTAGTAGGCAATGAGCAGTTCTTC; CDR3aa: CAWSVVGNEQFF
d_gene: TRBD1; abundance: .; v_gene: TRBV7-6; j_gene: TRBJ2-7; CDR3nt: TGTGCCAGCAGCTTAGTGGCAGGGGGCGACGAGCAGTACTTC; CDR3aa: CASSLVAGGDEQYF
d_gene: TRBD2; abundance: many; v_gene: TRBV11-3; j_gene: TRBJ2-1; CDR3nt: TGTGCCAGCAGCTTAGATCCTAGCGGGAAGAATGAGCAGTTCTTC; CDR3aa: CASSLDPSGKNEQFF
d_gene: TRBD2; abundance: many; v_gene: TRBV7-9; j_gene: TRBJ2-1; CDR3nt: TGTGCCAGCAGCCTTGGGACTAGCGGGGGCCCAACCTACAATGAGCAGTTCTTC; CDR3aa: CASSLGTSGGPTYNEQFF
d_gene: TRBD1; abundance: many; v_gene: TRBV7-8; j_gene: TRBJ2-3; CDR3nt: TGTGCCAGCAGCTTAGGGACAGGGTTGGATACGCAGTATTTT; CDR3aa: CASSLGTGLDTQYF
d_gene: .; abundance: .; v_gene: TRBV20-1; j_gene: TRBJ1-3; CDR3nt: TGCAGTGCTAGCCCCGGACAGAGAAACACCATATATTTT; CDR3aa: CSASPGQRNTIYF
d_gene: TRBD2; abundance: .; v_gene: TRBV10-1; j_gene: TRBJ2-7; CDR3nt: TGCGCCAGCAGCGGGGCGGCGGGAGGGGCGGCCGAGCAGTACTTC; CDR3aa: CASSGAAGGAAEQYF
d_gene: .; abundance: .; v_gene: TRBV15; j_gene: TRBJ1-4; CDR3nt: TGTGCCACCAGCAGCAACAGGGTTAGGCCAACTAATGAAAAACTGTTTTTT; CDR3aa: CATSSNRVRPTNEKLFF
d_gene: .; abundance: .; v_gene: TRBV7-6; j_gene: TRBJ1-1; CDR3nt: TGTGCCAGCAGCCTCAGGGTGGGTCCTACTGAAGCTTTCTTT; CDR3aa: CASSLRVGPTEAFF
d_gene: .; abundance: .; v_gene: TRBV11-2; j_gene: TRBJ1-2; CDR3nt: TGTGTCAGCAGCCTAACGACGCTCCCCTCAAAAGAAGGCTACACCTTC; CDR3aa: CVSSLTTLPSKEGYTF
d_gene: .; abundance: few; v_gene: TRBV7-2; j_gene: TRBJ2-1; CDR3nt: TGTGCCAGCAGCTTAAAAATGAACACGTACAATGAGCAGTTCTTC; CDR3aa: CASSLKMNTYNEQFF
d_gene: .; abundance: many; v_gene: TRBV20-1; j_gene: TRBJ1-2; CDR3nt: TGCAGTGCTAGTGTGGCCTACTATGGCTACACCTTC; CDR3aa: CSASVAYYGYTF
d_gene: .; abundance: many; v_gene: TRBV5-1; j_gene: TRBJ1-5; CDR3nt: TGCGCCAGCAGCCCTAAACCCGGCCCCACAGTTGATCAGCCCCAGCATTTT; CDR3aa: CASSPKPGPTVDQPQHF
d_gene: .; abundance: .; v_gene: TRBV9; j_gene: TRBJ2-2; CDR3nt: TGTGCCAGCAGCGCTATCAGAACCGGGGAGCTGTTTTTT; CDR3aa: CASSAIRTGELFF
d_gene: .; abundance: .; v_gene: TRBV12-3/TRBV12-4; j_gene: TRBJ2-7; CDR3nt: TGTGCCAGCAGTTTTAGAGGTGGAGATTACGAGCAGTACTTC; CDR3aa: CASSFRGGDYEQYF
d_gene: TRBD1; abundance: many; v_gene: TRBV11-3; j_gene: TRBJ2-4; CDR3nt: TGTGCCAGCAGCTCCTGGGACAGGGAGGGCATTCAGTACTTC; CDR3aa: CASSSWDREGIQYF
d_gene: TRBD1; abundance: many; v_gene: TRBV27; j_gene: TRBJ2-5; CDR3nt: TGTGCCAGCAGTAGACAGGGGTACCAAGAGACCCAGTACTTC; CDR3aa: CASSRQGYQETQYF
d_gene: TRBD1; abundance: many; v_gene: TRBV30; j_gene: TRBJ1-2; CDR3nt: TGTGCCTGGAGTGTACGATGGGACAGGGGTAGGGCTAACTATGGCTACACCTTC; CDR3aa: CAWSVRWDRGRANYGYTF